The 18 T cell receptor beta chains given below trace back to one sample, sequenced in a study of T-cell memory formation after mild COVID-19 (dated by TCRdb to the early 2020s). Libraries came from 5' RACE. Instrument on record: Illumina NovaSeq 6000. The public reads were quality trimmed at Q25 with fastp and then assembled into clones with MiXCR by TCRdb, keeping productive beta chains. Every distinct CDR3 protein forms one entry, paired with its most common genes and DNA. Across this sample there are about 270,000 distinct CDR3 sequences, with about 17% seen only once. Approximately 25% of the sample is held by the ten biggest clonotypes. Input material: PBMCs or a T cell subset sorted from them (not recorded which). The receptor source for this set is a man between 18 and 29 years old who had mild COVID-19 (a few samples of this study predate the infection). The sample titles of this study are shuffled in the database, so cell type and time point are left out; the donor was told from shared clones.

This clonotype was observed a handful of times. The chain combines TRBV4-2 with TRBJ2-1; 9 bases match TRBD1. The trim removed 3 bases at V and 8 bases at J, leaving 8 bases unmatched. The germline V gene encodes CDR1 LGHNA and CDR2 YNFKEQ. CDR3 length: 15 amino acids. CDR3 DNA: TGTGCCAGCAGCCAGTCGGGACAGGGTGATGATGAGCAGTTCTTC. Its protein is CASSQSGQGDDEQFF.

This clonotype has only one observation. A single base separates this from a much larger clone, so it may be a read error. V usage is TRBV6-2 or TRBV6-3 and J usage is TRBJ1-1; maybe TRBD1 (5 bases). The CDR3 totals 13 residues. CDR1 and CDR2 from the germline V gene are MNHEY and SVGEGT. As DNA, the CDR3 is TGTGCCAGCAGTTACGGGGAGGACACTGAAGCTTTATTT. Its protein product is CASSYGEDTEALF.

CDR3 bases: TGTGCCAGCAGAATACGGGGGACCAGCTCCTACAATGAGCAGTTCTTC. Its protein is CASRIRGTSSYNEQFF. V gene TRBV12-3 or TRBV12-4 combines with J gene TRBJ2-1; perhaps TRBD2 as D (6 bases). The CDR3 is 16 residues long. Trimming took off 6 bases at V and 0 bases at J, with 15 bases between the two ends.

The chain uses TRBV4-2 and TRBJ2-7; 9 bases agree with TRBD2. The V gene end was trimmed by 5 bases and the J gene end by 2 bases; junction bases not matched to a gene: 13. Germline CDR1 and CDR2: LGHNA and YNFKEQ. The CDR3 loop spans 17 amino acids. CDR3 protein: CASSTPVGASGTYEQYF. In DNA form, the CDR3 reads TGTGCCAGCAGCACGCCAGTAGGGGCTAGCGGGACCTACGAGCAGTACTTC.

The rearrangement uses TRBV5-1 and TRBJ2-5, with 11 bases aligning to TRBD2. The CDR3 has 15 residues. V was clipped by 0 bases and J by 5 bases; unmatched bases: 3. Germline V gene lookup returns CDR1 SGHRS and CDR2 YFSETQ. CDR3 DNA sequence: TGCGCCAGCAGCTTGGGACTAGCGGGGCAGGAGACCCAGTACTTC. This sequence encodes CASSLGLAGQETQYF.

This clonotype was found a few times. V is TRBV10-1 and J is TRBJ2-3; tentatively, D is TRBD2 (6 bases). Looked up from germline, CDR1 is WNHNN and CDR2 is SYGVQD (reference sequence). The CDR3 spans 12 residues. The CDR3 DNA follows: TGCCCCTTCCGGGGGAACCCAGATACGCAGTATTTT. Its protein product is CPFRGNPDTQYF.

This clonotype came up many times. The J gene is TRBJ2-5, the V gene TRBV5-1; TRBD2 is a possible D gene (7 bases). The germline V and J ends were trimmed by 7 bases and 1 base, with 11 bases remaining between them. Germline CDR1 SGHRS, CDR2 YFSETQ. CDR3 length equals 13 residues. Written as DNA, the CDR3 is TGCGCCAGCGGCGGGGGCGCCCAAGAGACCCAGTACTTC. Translation gives CASGGGAQETQYF.

This chain joins TRBV29-1 and TRBJ2-2, with TRBD1 matching over 11 bases. The length of the CDR3 is 16 residues. CDR1 is SQVTM, CDR2 ANQGSEA, per germline. Trimming removed 0 bases from V and 3 bases from J; junction bases left unmatched: 3. CDR3 nucleotides: TGCAGCGTTGAAGATGGGGACAGGGGGGACACCGGGGAGCTGTTTTTT. It encodes CSVEDGDRGDTGELFF.

This clonotype was counted between two and nine times. Here the CDR3 DNA reads TGCAGTGCACGATGGAACTATGGCTACACCTTC. This translates into CSARWNYGYTF. The rearrangement uses TRBV20-1 and TRBJ1-2; D is uncertain. Trimming took off 6 bases at V and 2 bases at J, with 7 bases between the two ends. Germline CDR1 and CDR2: DFQATT and SNEGSKA (reference sequence). This CDR3 has 11 amino acids.

This clonotype was counted at least ten times. For the CDR3, the DNA is TGTGCCAGCAGCGTAGCTGGAATCGGCACAGATACGCAGTATTTT. Amino acids: CASSVAGIGTDTQYF. V is TRBV9 and J is TRBJ2-3; D is unresolved. Trimming left V 0 bases short and J 1 base short, with 9 bases between. The CDR3 runs to 15 residues. Germline CDR1 reads SGDLS; CDR2 reads YYNGEE.

This clonotype was observed a handful of times. The chain is built from TRBV12-3 or TRBV12-4 and TRBJ1-2; unclear D gene. There are 13 residues in the CDR3. V lost 6 bases to trimming and J lost 0 bases, with 8 bases between them. The CDR3: CASRRTSNYGYTF. The CDR3 nucleotides are TGTGCCAGCAGGAGGACTTCTAACTATGGCTACACCTTC.

Ten or more counts support this clonotype. The rearrangement joins TRBV7-8 to TRBJ2-2; TRBD2 agrees at 9 bases. The CDR3 sequence is 16 residues long. CDR1 is SGHVS and CDR2 is FQNEAQ in the germline V gene. The junction had 10 bases not matched to a gene; V was cut back by 4 bases and J by 7 bases. CDR3 nucleotide sequence: TGTGCCAGCAGCTATCCCGGGACTAGCCTCAGCGGGGAGCTGTTTTTT. It is translated as CASSYPGTSLSGELFF.

This rearrangement joins TRBV28 to TRBJ1-4; TRBD1 matches at 9 bases. Germline values: CDR1 MDHEN, CDR2 SYDVKM. Trimming at V came to 8 bases and at J to 2 bases, leaving 12 bases not matched to a gene. This CDR3 comprises 17 residues. The CDR3 sequence: CASVLTGGGWTNEKLFF. The CDR3 DNA reads as TGTGCCAGCGTTCTTACAGGGGGCGGGTGGACTAATGAAAAACTGTTTTTT.

This clonotype came up a few times. The chain joins TRBV4-1 to TRBJ2-7; no reliable D call. This CDR3 comprises 14 residues. Germline V gene data show CDR1 as MGHRA and CDR2 as YSYEKL. V dropped 0 bases and J dropped 6 bases, with 12 bases sitting between them. CDR3 loop: CASSQEIQGSEQYF. As DNA, the CDR3 is TGCGCCAGCAGCCAAGAGATTCAAGGCTCCGAGCAGTACTTC.

There are a few counts of this clonotype. The chain recombines TRBV7-9 with TRBJ2-1, with D possibly being TRBD1 (6 bases). Germline lookup yields CDR1 SEHNR and CDR2 FQNEAQ (reference sequence). V was pared by 5 bases and J by 8 bases, with 10 bases between. There are 12 residues in the CDR3. CDR3 sequence reads: CASSPQGYEQFF. The CDR3 bases are TGTGCCAGCAGCCCGCAGGGGTATGAGCAGTTCTTC.

The CDR3 region is CATSRDPLRGHEQFF. CDR3 coding DNA: TGTGCCACCAGCAGAGACCCTCTTCGTGGGCATGAGCAGTTCTTC. The rearrangement joins TRBV15 to TRBJ2-1; no clear D gene. Germline loops: CDR1 LNHNV, CDR2 YYDKDF (reference sequence). The CDR3 spans 15 residues. V lost 0 bases, J lost 8 bases, and 14 bases lay in between.

The rearrangement links TRBV6-2 or TRBV6-3 to TRBJ2-7; the D gene could be TRBD1 or TRBD2 (5 bases each). Germline CDR1 MNHEY, CDR2 SVGEGT. The CDR3 spans 13 residues. V was clipped by 6 bases and J by 2 bases, with 11 bases between them. The CDR3 is CASSRDAAYEQYF. For the CDR3, the DNA is TGTGCCAGCAGCCGGGACGCGGCCTACGAGCAGTACTTC.

The J gene is TRBJ2-1, the V gene TRBV4-1, with 11 bases fitting TRBD1. Looked up from germline, CDR1 is MGHRA and CDR2 is YSYEKL. Losses at the gene ends were 4 bases for V and 7 bases for J; bases not matched to a gene: 6. There are 15 residues in the CDR3. CDR3: CASSRKDRGLNEQFF. The DNA of the CDR3 is TGCGCCAGCAGCCGAAAGGACAGGGGGCTTAATGAGCAGTTCTTC.